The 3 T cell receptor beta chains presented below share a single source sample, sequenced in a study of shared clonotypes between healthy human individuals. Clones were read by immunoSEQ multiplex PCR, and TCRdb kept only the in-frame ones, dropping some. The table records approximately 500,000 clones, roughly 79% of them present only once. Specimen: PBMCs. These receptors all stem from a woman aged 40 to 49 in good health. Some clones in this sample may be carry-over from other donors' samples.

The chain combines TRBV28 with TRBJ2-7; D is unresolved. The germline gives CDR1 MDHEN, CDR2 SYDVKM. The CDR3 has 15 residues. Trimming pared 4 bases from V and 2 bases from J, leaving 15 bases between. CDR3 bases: TGTGCCAGCAGTTGGACGAGGACCCACACCTACGAGCAGTACTTC. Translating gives CASSWTRTHTYEQYF.

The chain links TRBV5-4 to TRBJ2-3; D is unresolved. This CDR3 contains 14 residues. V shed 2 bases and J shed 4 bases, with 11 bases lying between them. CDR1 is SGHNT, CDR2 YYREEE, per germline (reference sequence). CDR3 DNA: TGTGCCAGCAGCTTCGCAGGTATCGCAGATACGCAGTATTTT. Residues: CASSFAGIADTQYF.

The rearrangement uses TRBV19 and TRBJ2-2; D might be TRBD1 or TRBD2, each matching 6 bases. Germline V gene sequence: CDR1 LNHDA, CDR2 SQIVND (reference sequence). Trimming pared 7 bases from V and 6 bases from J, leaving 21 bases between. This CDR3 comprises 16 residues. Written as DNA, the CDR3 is TGTGCCAGTAAAGGCAAGACGGGGGCGGGCGCCGGGGAGCTGTTTTTT. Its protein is CASKGKTGAGAGELFF.